The entry that follows covers one T cell receptor beta chain sequence. Its antigen is not identified. Germline V gene lookup returns CDR1 SGDLS and CDR2 YYNGEE. This CDR3 region has 16 residues. V lost 0 bases and J 0 bases, leaving 10 bases between the germline ends. The data originate from a study of shared clonotypes between healthy human individuals. Study-level results: It was anticipated that sequencing depth would influence how many clonotypes donors shared. Only blood was sampled; tissue repertoires likely differ. Clonotypes shared by all four donors outscored non-shared clonotypes in generation probability.

The naive CD8 fraction comprised CD45RO-negative cells positively selected for CCR7 and excluded terminally differentiated effector memory CD45RA+ cells. Healthy HIV-negative adults with no recent acute infections or vaccinations were recruited as donors. This table comes from immunoSEQ multiplex PCR, and its TCRdb copy is limited to in-frame clones, with some not included. The sample lists around 2,100,000 clones, around 96% seen once, with under 1.5% in the top ten. The sequence was collected from a man aged 18 to 29 in good health. The chain recombines TRBV9 with TRBJ2-1; D assignment may be TRBD1 or TRBD2 (5 bases each). Sequencing used naive CD8+ T cells sorted from blood. CDR3 in amino acids: CASSVGLGDSYNEQFF. In DNA, the CDR3 is TGTGCCAGCAGCGTAGGGCTGGGGGACTCCTACAATGAGCAGTTCTTC.